The clone carrying this T cell receptor (delta chain) was observed a few times. Its antigen is still unknown. TCRdb's entry gives the protein of a much larger clone, which mismatches this DNA's translation at residue 18, likely from a read error; the protein reported here is translated from the DNA. TCRdb repeated clone calling on the multiplex PCR reads with CATT. The sample contains around 49,000 delta-chain clones, approximately 2% of which appear only once. The data were taken from a study of γδ T cells in repeated Plasmodium falciparum infection. On the study more broadly: Each infection was followed by sampling at 21 days, plus baseline and some pre-infection draws.

Whole-study findings and limits: One small rural Malian village, predominantly a single ethnic group, supplied the cohort.

This sequence was found in a pool of human donors (malaria-infected and uninfected, not separated). Sample: gamma-delta T cells from blood.

The CDR3 reads CALGASFLPVPYYWGISCWDTRQMFF. As DNA, the CDR3 is TGTGCTCTTGGGGCGTCCTTCCTACCCGTGCCTTATTACTGGGGGATCTCTTGCTGGGACACCCGACAGATGTTTTTC. V and J are TRDV1 and TRDJ3; D perhaps matches TRDD3 (10 bases). CDR1 is TSWWSYY, CDR2 QGS, per germline. The CDR3 length is 26 residues. V was trimmed by 4 bases and J by 3 bases, leaving 40 bases between them.